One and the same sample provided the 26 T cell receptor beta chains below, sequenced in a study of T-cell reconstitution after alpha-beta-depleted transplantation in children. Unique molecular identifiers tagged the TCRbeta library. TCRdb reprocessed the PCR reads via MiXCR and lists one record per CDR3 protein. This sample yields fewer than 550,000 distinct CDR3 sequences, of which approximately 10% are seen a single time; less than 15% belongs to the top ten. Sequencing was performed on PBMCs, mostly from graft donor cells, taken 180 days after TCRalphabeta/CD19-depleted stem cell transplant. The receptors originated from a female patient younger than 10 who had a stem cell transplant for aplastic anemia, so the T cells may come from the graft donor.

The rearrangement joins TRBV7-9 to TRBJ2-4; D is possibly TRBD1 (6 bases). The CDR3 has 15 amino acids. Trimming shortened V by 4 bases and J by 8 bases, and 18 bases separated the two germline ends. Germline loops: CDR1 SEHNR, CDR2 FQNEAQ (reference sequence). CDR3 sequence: CASSSPENRADIQYF. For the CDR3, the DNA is TGTGCCAGCAGCTCGCCCGAGAACAGGGCTGACATTCAGTACTTC.

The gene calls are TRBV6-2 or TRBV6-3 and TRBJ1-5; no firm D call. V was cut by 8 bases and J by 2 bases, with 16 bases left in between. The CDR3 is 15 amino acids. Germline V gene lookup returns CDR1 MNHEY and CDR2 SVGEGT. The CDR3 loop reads CASALRRPGNQPQHF. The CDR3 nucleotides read TGTGCCAGCGCCCTGCGAAGACCCGGCAATCAGCCCCAGCATTTT.

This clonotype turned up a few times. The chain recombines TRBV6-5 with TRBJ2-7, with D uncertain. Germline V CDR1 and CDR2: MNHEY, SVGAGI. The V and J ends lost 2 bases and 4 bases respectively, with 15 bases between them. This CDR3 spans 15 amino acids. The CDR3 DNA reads TGTGCCAGCAGTTACCTACACGCCGCGTCGTACGAGCAGTACTTC. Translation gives CASSYLHAASYEQYF.

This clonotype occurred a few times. The CDR3 here is CASSLVQGSLGYTF. Written as DNA, the CDR3 is TGTGCCAGCAGCTTAGTGCAGGGGTCGCTCGGCTACACCTTC. V and J are TRBV11-2 and TRBJ1-2, with D possibly matching TRBD1 (6 bases). This CDR3 contains 14 residues. CDR1 is SGHAT and CDR2 is FQNNGV in the germline V gene. V dropped 1 base and J dropped 8 bases, with 14 bases sitting between them.

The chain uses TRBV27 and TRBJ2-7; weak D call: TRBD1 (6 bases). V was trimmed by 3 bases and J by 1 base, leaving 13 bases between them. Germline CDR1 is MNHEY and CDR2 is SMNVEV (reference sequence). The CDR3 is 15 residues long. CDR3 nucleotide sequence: TGTGCCAGCAGTTTTATTGACAGGCGTTCCTACGAGCAGTACTTC. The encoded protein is CASSFIDRRSYEQYF.

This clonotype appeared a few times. This CDR3 is CSAGRDRVSTGELFF. Here the CDR3 DNA reads TGCAGCGCCGGACGGGACAGGGTGAGCACCGGGGAGCTGTTTTTT. V gene TRBV29-1 combines with J gene TRBJ2-2; 9 nucleotides align to TRBD1. Germline V gene data show CDR1 as SQVTM and CDR2 as ANQGSEA. The CDR3 totals 15 residues. The V gene end was trimmed by 7 bases and the J gene end by 4 bases; junction bases not matched to a gene: 10.

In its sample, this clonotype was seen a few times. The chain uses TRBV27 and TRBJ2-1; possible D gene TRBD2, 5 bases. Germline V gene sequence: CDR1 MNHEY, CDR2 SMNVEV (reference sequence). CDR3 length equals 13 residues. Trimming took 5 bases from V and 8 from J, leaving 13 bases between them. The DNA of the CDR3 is TGTGCCAGCAGTGTAGAGGGAGCGCATGAGCAGTTCTTC. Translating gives CASSVEGAHEQFF.

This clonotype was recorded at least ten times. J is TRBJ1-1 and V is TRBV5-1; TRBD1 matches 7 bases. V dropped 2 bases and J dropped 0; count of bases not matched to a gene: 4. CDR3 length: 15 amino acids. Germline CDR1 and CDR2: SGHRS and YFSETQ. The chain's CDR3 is CASSFTGDMNTEAFF. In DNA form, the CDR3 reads TGCGCCAGCAGCTTTACAGGGGACATGAACACTGAAGCTTTCTTT. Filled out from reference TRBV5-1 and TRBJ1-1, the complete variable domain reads KAGVTQTPRYLIKTRGQQVTLSCSPISGHRSVSWYQQTPGQGLQFLFEYFSETQRNKGNFPGRFSGRQFSNSRSEMNVSTLELGDSALYLCASSFTGDMNTEAFFGQGTRLTVV.

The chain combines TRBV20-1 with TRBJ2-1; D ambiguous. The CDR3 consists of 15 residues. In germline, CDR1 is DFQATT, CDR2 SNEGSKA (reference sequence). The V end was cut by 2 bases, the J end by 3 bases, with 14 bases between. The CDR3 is CSARSVSSIYNEQFF. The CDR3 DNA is TGCAGTGCTAGATCCGTCAGCTCGATCTACAATGAGCAGTTCTTC.

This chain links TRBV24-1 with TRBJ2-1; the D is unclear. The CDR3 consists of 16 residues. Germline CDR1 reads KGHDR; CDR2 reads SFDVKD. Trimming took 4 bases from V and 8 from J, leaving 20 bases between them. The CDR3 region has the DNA TGTGCCACCAGTGAGACCGGCGGCAGCTGGTGGGATGAGCAGTTCTTC. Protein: CATSETGGSWWDEQFF.

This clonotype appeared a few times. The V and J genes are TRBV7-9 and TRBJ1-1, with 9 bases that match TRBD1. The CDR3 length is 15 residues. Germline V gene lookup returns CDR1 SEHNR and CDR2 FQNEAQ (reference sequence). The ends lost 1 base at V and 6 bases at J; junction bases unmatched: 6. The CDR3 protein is CASSLEYRGLSEAFF. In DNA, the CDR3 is TGTGCCAGCAGCTTAGAGTACAGGGGGCTTTCTGAAGCTTTCTTT.

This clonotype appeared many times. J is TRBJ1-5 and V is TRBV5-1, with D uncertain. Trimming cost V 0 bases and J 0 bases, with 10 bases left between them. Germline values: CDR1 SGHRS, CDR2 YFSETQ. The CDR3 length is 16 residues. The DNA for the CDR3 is TGCGCCAGCAGCTTGGAGGGAGGATATAGCAATCAGCCCCAGCATTTT. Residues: CASSLEGGYSNQPQHF.

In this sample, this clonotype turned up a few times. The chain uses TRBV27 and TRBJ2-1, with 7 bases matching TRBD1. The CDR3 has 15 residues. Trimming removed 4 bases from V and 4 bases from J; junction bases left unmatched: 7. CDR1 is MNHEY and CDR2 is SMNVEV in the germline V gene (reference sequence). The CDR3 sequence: CASSYRQGTYNEQFF. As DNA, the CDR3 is TGTGCCAGCAGTTATAGACAGGGAACTTACAATGAGCAGTTCTTC.

The CDR3: CASSLGGTRGHRTEAFF. Here the CDR3 DNA reads TGTGCCAGCAGCCTGGGGGGGACCAGGGGGCACCGGACTGAAGCTTTCTTT. The chain is built from TRBV3-1 and TRBJ1-1; 8 nucleotides agree with TRBD1. The ends lost 4 bases at V and 5 bases at J; junction bases unmatched: 15. This CDR3 comprises 17 residues. Germline CDR1 LGHDT, CDR2 YNNKEL (reference sequence).

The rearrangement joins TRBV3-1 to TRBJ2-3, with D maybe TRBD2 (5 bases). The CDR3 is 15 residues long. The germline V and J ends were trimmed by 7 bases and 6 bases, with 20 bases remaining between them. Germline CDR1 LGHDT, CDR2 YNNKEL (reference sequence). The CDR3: CASNRGGLEGDTQYF. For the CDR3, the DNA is TGTGCCAGCAATCGAGGCGGGCTAGAAGGGGATACGCAGTATTTT.

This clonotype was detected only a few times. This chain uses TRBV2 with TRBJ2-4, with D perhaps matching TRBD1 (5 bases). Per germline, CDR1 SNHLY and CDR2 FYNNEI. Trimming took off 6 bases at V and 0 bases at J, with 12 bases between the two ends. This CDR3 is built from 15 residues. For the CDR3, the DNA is TGTGCCAGCAGCGATAGACAGATAGCCAAAAACATTCAGTACTTC. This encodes CASSDRQIAKNIQYF.

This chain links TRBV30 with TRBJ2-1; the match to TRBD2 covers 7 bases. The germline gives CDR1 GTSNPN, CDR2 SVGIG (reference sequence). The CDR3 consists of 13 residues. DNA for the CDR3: TGTGCGAGGCGGAGCGGGGCTGCCAATGAGCAGTTCTTC. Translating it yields CARRSGAANEQFF.

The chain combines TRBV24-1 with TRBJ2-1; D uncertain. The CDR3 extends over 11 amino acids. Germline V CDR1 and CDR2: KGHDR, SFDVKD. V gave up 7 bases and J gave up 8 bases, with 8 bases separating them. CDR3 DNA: TGTGCCACCAGCTTCCTGGATGAGCAGTTCTTC. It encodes CATSFLDEQFF.

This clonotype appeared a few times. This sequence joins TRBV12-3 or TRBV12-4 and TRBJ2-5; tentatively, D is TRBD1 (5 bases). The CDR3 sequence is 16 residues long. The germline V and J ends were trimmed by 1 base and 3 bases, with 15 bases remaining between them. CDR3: CASSLVREAAKETQYF. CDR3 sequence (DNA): TGTGCCAGCAGTTTAGTCAGGGAAGCCGCAAAAGAGACCCAGTACTTC.

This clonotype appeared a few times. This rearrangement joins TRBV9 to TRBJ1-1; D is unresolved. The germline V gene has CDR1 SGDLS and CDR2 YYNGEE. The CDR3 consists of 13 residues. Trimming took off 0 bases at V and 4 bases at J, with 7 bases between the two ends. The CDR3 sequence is CASSVAKGTEAFF. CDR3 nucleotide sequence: TGTGCCAGCAGCGTAGCTAAGGGCACTGAAGCTTTCTTT.

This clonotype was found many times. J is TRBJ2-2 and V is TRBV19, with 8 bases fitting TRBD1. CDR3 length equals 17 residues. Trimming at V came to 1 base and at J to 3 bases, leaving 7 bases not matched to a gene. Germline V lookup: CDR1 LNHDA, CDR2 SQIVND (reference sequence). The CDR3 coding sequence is TGTGCCAGTAGTATAGCCCCGGCAGGGGGCCACACCGGGGAGCTGTTTTTT. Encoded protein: CASSIAPAGGHTGELFF.

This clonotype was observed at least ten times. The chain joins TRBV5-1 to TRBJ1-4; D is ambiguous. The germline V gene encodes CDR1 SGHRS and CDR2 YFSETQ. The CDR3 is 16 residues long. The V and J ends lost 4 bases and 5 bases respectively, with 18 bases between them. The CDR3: CASSLGWGQRNEKLFF. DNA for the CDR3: TGCGCCAGCAGCCTCGGGTGGGGTCAGCGGAATGAAAAACTGTTTTTT.

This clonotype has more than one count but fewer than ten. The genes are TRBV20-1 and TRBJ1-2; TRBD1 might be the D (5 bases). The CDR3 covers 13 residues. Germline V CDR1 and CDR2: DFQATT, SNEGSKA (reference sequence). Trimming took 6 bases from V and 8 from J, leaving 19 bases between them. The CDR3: CSAPNGGSRGYTF. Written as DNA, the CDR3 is TGCAGTGCACCCAATGGGGGGTCGCGGGGCTACACCTTC.

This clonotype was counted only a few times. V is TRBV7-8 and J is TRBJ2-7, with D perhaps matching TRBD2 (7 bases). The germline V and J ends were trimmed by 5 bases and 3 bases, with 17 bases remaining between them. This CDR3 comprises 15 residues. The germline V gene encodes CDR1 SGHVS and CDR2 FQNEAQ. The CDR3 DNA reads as TGTGCCAGCAGCCCGGTGAGGGGGGGTAACTACGAGCAGTACTTC. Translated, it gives CASSPVRGGNYEQYF.

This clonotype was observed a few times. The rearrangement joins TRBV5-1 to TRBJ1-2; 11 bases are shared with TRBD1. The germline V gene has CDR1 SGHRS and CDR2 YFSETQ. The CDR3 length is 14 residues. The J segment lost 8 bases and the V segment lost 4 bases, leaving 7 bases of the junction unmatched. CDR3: CASSPRTGGDGYTF. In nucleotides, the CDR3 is TGCGCCAGCAGCCCTCGGACAGGGGGCGACGGCTACACCTTC.

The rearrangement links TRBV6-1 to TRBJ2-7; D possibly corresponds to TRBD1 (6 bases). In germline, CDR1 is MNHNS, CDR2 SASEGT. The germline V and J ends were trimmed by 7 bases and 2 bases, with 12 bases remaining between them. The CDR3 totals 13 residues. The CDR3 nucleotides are TGTGCCAGCAAGAGGAAGGGGGCCTACGAGCAGTACTTC. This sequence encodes CASKRKGAYEQYF.